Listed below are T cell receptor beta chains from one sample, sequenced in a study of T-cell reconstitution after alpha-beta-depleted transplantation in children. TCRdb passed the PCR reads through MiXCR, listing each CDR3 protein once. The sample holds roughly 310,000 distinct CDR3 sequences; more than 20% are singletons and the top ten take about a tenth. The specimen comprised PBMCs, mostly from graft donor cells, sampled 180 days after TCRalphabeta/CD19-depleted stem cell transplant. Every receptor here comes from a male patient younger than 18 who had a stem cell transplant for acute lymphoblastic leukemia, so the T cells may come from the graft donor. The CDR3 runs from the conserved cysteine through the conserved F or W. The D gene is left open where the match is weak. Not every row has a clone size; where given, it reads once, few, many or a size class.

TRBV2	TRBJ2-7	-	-	TGTGCCAGCAGTTGGATGGAGGCAGGACTCGTCCTGAGCTCCTACGAGCAGTACTTC	CASSWMEAGLVLSSYEQYF
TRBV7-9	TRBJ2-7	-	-	TGTGCCAGCAGCCCGACCCAACTAGCAGAACTCTACGAGCAGTACTTC	CASSPTQLAELYEQYF
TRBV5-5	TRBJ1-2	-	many	TGTGCCAGCAGCTTGGAGTCTGGGGGCCATGGCTACACCTTC	CASSLESGGHGYTF
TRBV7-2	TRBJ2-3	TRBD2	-	TGTGCCAGCAGCCCCCCGAGCGGGAGAACAGATACGCAGTATTTT	CASSPPSGRTDTQYF
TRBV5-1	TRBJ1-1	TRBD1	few	TGCGCCAGCAGCCCTCAGGCAGGGGGCCTCTTAGTCACTGAAGCTTTCTTT	CASSPQAGGLLVTEAFF
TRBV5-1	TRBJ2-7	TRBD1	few	TGCGCCAGCAGCCCCGGGACAGGGAAAGCGAGAGAGCAGTACTTC	CASSPGTGKAREQYF
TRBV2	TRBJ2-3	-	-	TGTGCCAGCAATAGACTAACGGCTAGCACAGATACGCAGTATTTT	CASNRLTASTDTQYF
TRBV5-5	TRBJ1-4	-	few	TGTGCCAGCAGCCTCGGGGTCAGGGCGGTGAATAATGAAAAACTGTTTTTT	CASSLGVRAVNNEKLFF
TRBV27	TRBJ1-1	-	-	TGTGCCAGCAGTCTAATGGGGGGCACTGAAGCTTTCTTT	CASSLMGGTEAFF
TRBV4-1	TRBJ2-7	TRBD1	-	TGCGCCAGCAGCCAAGATCAGTGGGTCAGGGGGCAAACCTACGAGCAGTACTTC	CASSQDQWVRGQTYEQYF
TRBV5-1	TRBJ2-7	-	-	TGCGCCAGCAGCTTGGGAGCCGGCGACGAGCAGTACTTC	CASSLGAGDEQYF
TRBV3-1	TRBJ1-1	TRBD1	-	TGTGCCAGCAGCCAAGAAGGGACAGGGGACACTGAAGCTTTCTTT	CASSQEGTGDTEAFF
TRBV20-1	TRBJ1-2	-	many	TGCAGTGCTAGTCTGTCTTCGGGGGCCGGAGGCTACACCTTC	CSASLSSGAGGYTF
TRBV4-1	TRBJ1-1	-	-	TGCGCCAGCAGGCAGGGTACGACTGAAGCTTTCTTT	CASRQGTTEAFF
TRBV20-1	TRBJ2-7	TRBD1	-	TGCAGTGCAGAAGCAACCGGGACAGGCGACTACGAGCAGTACTTC	CSAEATGTGDYEQYF
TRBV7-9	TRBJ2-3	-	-	TGTGCCAGCAGCTCCGGGACCCCGGTTGATACGCAGTATTTT	CASSSGTPVDTQYF
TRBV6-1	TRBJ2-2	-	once	TGTGCCAGCAGTGGTCGGTGGCAGGTGAACACCGGGGAGCTGTTTTTT	CASSGRWQVNTGELFF
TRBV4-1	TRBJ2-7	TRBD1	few	TGCGCCAGCAGCCAAGAAAGGGGCCCGTTGGACAGGGGCTACGAGCAGTACTTC	CASSQERGPLDRGYEQYF
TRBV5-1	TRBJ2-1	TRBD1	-	TGCGCCAGCAGGGGGACAGGGCACAATGAGCAGTTCTTC	CASRGTGHNEQFF
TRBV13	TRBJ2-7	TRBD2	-	TGTGCCAGCAGCTTGGAACCTAGCGGTCCCTACGAGCAGTACTTC	CASSLEPSGPYEQYF
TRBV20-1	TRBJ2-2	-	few	TGCAGTGCTAGAGCTCCGGGACGGCCCGGGGAGCTGTTTTTT	CSARAPGRPGELFF
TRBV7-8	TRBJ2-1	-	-	TGTGCCAGCAGCTTAGCGATAACCAATGAGCAGTTCTTC	CASSLAITNEQFF
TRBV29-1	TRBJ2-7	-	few	TGCAGCGTGGAGGGCGACATGAATGTCAAGCAGTACTTC	CSVEGDMNVKQYF